This TCR beta chain was captured by sequencing in a study of long-term antiretroviral therapy in people with HIV. The assay used was immunoSEQ (version v3.0), run at survey level. Assay: immunoSEQ multiplex PCR; the TCRdb copy retains only in-frame clones and omits some. The sample shows tens of thousands of clones, less than 90% of them seen only once. With V trimmed by 0 bases and J by 7 bases, 4 bases remained unmatched. The CDR3 sequence is 15 residues long. This TCR was recovered from a man in his fifties with HIV. V gene TRBV23-1 combines with J gene TRBJ1-4, with 8 bases lining up with TRBD1. TRBV23-1 is identified as an open reading frame with a role that is uncertain. The starting material was unsorted PBMCs, obtained 2 years after starting antiretroviral therapy. CDR3 coding DNA: TGCGCCAGCAGTCAATCGGGGACAGGCATTGAAAAACTGTTTTTT. This sequence encodes CASSQSGTGIEKLFF.